The 31 T cell receptor beta chains below were found in one sample sequenced in a study of blood T cell repertoires in COVID-19 (dated by TCRdb to about 2020). Libraries were prepared through the immunoSEQ multiplex PCR assay. This immuneACCESS table, as held by TCRdb, lists in-frame sequences with V and J called but not all clones. Of the missing ones, under half trace to an unresolved V gene in checked studies; the others have no known cause. The sample profile shows 90,000 to 110,000 clones; about 75% of them were found once. 15% to 20% of the sample belongs to the ten largest clones. Sample: peripheral blood. These receptor sequences come from a woman between 70 and 85 years old with acute or convalescent COVID-19.

This rearrangement joins TRBV2 to TRBJ2-5, with 9 bases matching TRBD2. V shed 7 bases, J shed 5 bases, and the junction held 5 bases outside the gene matches. The CDR3 totals 13 residues. Germline V gene lookup returns CDR1 SNHLY and CDR2 FYNNEI. CDR3 coding DNA: TGTGCCAGCATGCGGGGGGGCCTCGAGACCCAGTACTTC. Residues: CASMRGGLETQYF.

This rearrangement joins TRBV19 to TRBJ1-5; TRBD1 agrees at 11 bases. There are 18 residues in the CDR3. The junction had 6 bases not matched to a gene; V was cut back by 2 bases and J by 0 bases. Germline V gives CDR1 LNHDA, CDR2 SQIVND (reference sequence). The CDR3 protein is CASSISRTGGYSNQPQHF. DNA of the CDR3: TGTGCCAGTAGTATATCCCGGACAGGGGGCTATAGCAATCAGCCCCAGCATTTT.

The genes are TRBV5-5 and TRBJ2-7, with a weak D call TRBD1 (5 bases). The CDR3 extends over 14 amino acids. CDR1 and CDR2 from the germline V gene are SGHKS and YYEKEE (reference sequence). V lost 4 bases and J lost 0, with 11 bases in between. CDR3 in amino acids: CASSPRQSSYEQYF. The CDR3 nucleotides are TGTGCCAGCAGCCCTCGACAGAGCTCCTACGAGCAGTACTTC.

The chain is built from TRBV18 and TRBJ2-3; TRBD1 is a possible D gene (5 bases). This CDR3 comprises 12 residues. The V gene lost 3 bases and the J gene lost 4 bases, with 5 bases spanning the gap. Germline assignment: CDR1 KGHSH and CDR2 LQKENI. The DNA of the CDR3 is TGTGCCAGCTCACCCAGGGCAGATACGCAGTATTTT. This sequence encodes CASSPRADTQYF. Combining the CDR3 with reference TRBV18 and TRBJ2-3 gives the whole variable domain NAGVMQNPRHLVRRRGQEARLRCSPMKGHSHVYWYRQLPEEGLKFMVYLQKENIIDESGMPKERFSAEFPKEGPSILRIQQVVRGDSAAYFCASSPRADTQYFGPGTRLTVL.

V is TRBV14 and J is TRBJ1-2; the D gene is possibly TRBD1 (5 bases). This CDR3 has 12 residues. Trimming took 0 bases from V and 7 from J, leaving 6 bases between them. Germline V gives CDR1 SGHDN, CDR2 FVKESK. In nucleotides, the CDR3 is TGTGCCAGCAGCCAAGAAAGGGGTGGCTACACCTTC. As protein: CASSQERGGYTF.

The chain is built from TRBV12-5 and TRBJ2-4; tentative D call: TRBD1 (7 bases). The CDR3 sequence is 16 residues long. CDR1 and CDR2 from the germline V gene are LGHNT and FRNRAP. Trimming shortened V by 1 base and J by 2 bases, and 12 bases separated the two germline ends. The CDR3 sequence is CASGLDGGGSKNIQYF. In DNA form, the CDR3 reads TGTGCTAGTGGTTTGGACGGAGGGGGCTCCAAAAACATTCAGTACTTC.

The chain carries TRBV28 and TRBJ2-7; 7 bases match TRBD1. CDR3 size: 17 residues. Trimming took 6 bases from V and 1 from J; bases not matched to a gene: 15. Germline CDR1 MDHEN, CDR2 SYDVKM. CDR3 sequence: CASSPLTGYLPSYEQYF. The CDR3 nucleotides are TGTGCCAGCAGCCCATTGACAGGGTACCTCCCGTCCTACGAGCAGTACTTC.

This clone was seen a single time. The J gene is TRBJ2-7, the V gene TRBV10-1, with 7 bases fitting TRBD1. With V trimmed by 2 bases and J by 1 base, 17 bases remained unmatched. Germline CDR1 and CDR2: WNHNN and SYGVQD (reference sequence). There are 19 residues in the CDR3. The CDR3 DNA reads as TGCGCCAGCAGTGAGACGAGAGGGACAGCTCGGAGCTGTTCCTACGAGCAGTACTTC. Translating gives CASSETRGTARSCSYEQYF.

In its sample, this clone was seen many times. Other DNA sequences in the same sample also yield this CDR3. This chain joins TRBV5-6 and TRBJ1-2; the D is unclear. Germline CDR1 is SGHDT and CDR2 is YYEEEE. The V end was cut by 0 bases, the J end by 2 bases, with 5 bases between. This CDR3 contains 13 residues. DNA of the CDR3: TGTGCCAGCAGCTTGGGGAGGAACTATGGCTACACCTTC. Translating gives CASSLGRNYGYTF.

The V call is TRBV3-1 (or the pseudogene TRBV3-2), the J call TRBJ1-1; no definite D call. From germline, CDR1 is LGHDT and CDR2 YNNKEL (reference sequence). V dropped 4 bases and J dropped 10 bases, with 10 bases sitting between them. The CDR3 is 11 amino acids. The CDR3 is CASSRGRRAFF. The CDR3 DNA reads TGTGCCAGCAGCCGCGGTCGGAGAGCTTTCTTT.

The chain carries TRBV4-1 and TRBJ2-2; TRBD2 aligns across 10 bases. Per the germline V gene, CDR1 is MGHRA and CDR2 is YSYEKL. V was pared by 3 bases and J by 1 base, with 17 bases of the junction left unmatched. This CDR3 has 21 amino acids. The CDR3 nucleotides are TGCGCCAGCAGCCAGGGGCTGCGGAGCGGGGGGGCCGTGTTGAACACCGGGGAGCTGTTTTTT. This encodes CASSQGLRSGGAVLNTGELFF.

V usage is TRBV6-5 and J usage is TRBJ1-1; 8 positions agree with TRBD1. Germline CDR1 and CDR2: MNHEY and SVGAGI. Trimming removed 4 bases from V and 6 bases from J; junction bases left unmatched: 10. This CDR3 spans 15 amino acids. CDR3 protein: CASSSSQGGRAEAFF. As DNA, the CDR3 is TGTGCCAGCAGTTCCTCACAGGGGGGGAGGGCTGAAGCTTTCTTT.

Points on this clone: The junction differs from germline at one of its ends, possibly a read error. CDR3 protein: CASSLSYTGELFF. In DNA, the CDR3 is TGTGCCAGCAGTCTATCCTACACCGGGGAGCTGTTTTTT. The rearrangement links TRBV27 to TRBJ2-2; unclear D gene. The germline CDR1 and CDR2 sequences are MNHEY and SMNVEV (reference sequence). This CDR3 spans 13 amino acids.

The V gene is TRBV5-1, the J gene TRBJ2-5; 7 nucleotides match TRBD2. From germline, CDR1 is SGHRS and CDR2 YFSETQ. V lost 4 bases, J lost 2 bases, and 8 bases stayed unmatched. The CDR3 runs to 15 residues. CDR3 sequence: CASSPNQRGQETQYF. CDR3 nucleotide sequence: TGCGCCAGCAGCCCCAATCAGCGGGGACAAGAGACCCAGTACTTC.

The rearrangement uses TRBV12-3 or TRBV12-4 and TRBJ1-4, with a tentative D call TRBD1 (6 bases). Trimming took off 6 bases at V and 13 bases at J, with 18 bases between the two ends. There are 13 residues in the CDR3. The CDR3 reads CASRPQGFGGLFF. CDR3 DNA sequence: TGTGCCAGCAGACCCCAGGGGTTTGGGGGACTGTTTTTT.

V gene TRBV6-2 or TRBV6-3 combines with J gene TRBJ2-3; 7 bases align to TRBD1. The germline CDR1 and CDR2 sequences are MNHEY and SVGEGT. The CDR3 totals 16 residues. The V and J ends lost 0 bases and 4 bases, in that order; junction bases with no gene match: 7. CDR3 nucleotides: TGTGCCAGCAGTTACTCGTTGGACAGGCGGGCAGATACGCAGTATTTT. Translation gives CASSYSLDRRADTQYF.

This chain uses TRBV19 with TRBJ1-4, with D unclear. CDR1 and CDR2 from the germline V gene are LNHDA and SQIVND (reference sequence). The CDR3 covers 15 residues. V gave up 7 bases and J gave up 4 bases, with 16 bases separating them. CDR3 loop: CASTWQEGGNEKLFF. Here the CDR3 DNA reads TGTGCCAGTACTTGGCAGGAGGGTGGTAATGAAAAACTGTTTTTT.

V usage is TRBV19 and J usage is TRBJ2-5, with 13 bases matching TRBD2. Trimming took 6 bases from V and 4 from J; bases not matched to a gene: 5. Germline V gene lookup returns CDR1 LNHDA and CDR2 SQIVND (reference sequence). The CDR3 has 15 residues. The CDR3, as DNA: TGTGCCAGTAGCCCGACTAGCGGGGGGTTAGAGACCCAGTACTTC. It translates to CASSPTSGGLETQYF.

This chain uses TRBV27 with TRBJ1-5; 7 bases map to TRBD1. From germline, CDR1 is MNHEY and CDR2 SMNVEV (reference sequence). This CDR3 spans 13 amino acids. Trimming removed 6 bases from V and 3 bases from J; junction bases left unmatched: 2. The CDR3 DNA is TGTGCCAGCAGAGACAGGGACAATCAGCCCCAGCATTTT. As protein: CASRDRDNQPQHF.

This chain connects TRBV6-5 to TRBJ1-2, with a tentative D call TRBD1 (6 bases). This CDR3 has 15 residues. Trimming cost V 0 bases and J 5 bases, with 13 bases left between them. The germline V gene encodes CDR1 MNHEY and CDR2 SVGAGI. CDR3 DNA: TGTGCCAGCAGTTACTCGACGGGGGGCGGATATGGCTACACCTTC. It is translated as CASSYSTGGGYGYTF.

V usage is TRBV27 and J usage is TRBJ1-2, with D perhaps matching TRBD1 (5 bases). CDR3 size: 22 residues. The germline V gene has CDR1 MNHEY and CDR2 SMNVEV (reference sequence). Deletions cut 0 bases from V and 1 base from J, with 30 bases between. DNA of the CDR3: TGTGCCAGCAGTTTATCGACTTTTAGTCGCTCCTCCGGCAGGGAAATTAACTATGGCTACACCTTC. This encodes CASSLSTFSRSSGREINYGYTF.

The CDR3 DNA is TGTGCCAGCAACAGTGCAACTAATGAAAAACTGTTTTTT. Protein: CASNSATNEKLFF. V is TRBV6-4 and J is TRBJ1-4; D uncertain. The CDR3 runs 13 residues. Germline CDR1 MRHNA, CDR2 SNTAGT. V dropped 7 bases and J dropped 0 bases, with 6 bases sitting between them.

The chain is built from TRBV2 and TRBJ1-1; D possibly corresponds to TRBD1 (5 bases). With 7 bases removed from V and 3 bases from J, the gap between germline ends came to 12 bases. Germline values: CDR1 SNHLY, CDR2 FYNNEI. The CDR3 totals 13 residues. CDR3 residues: CASTVRQYTEAFF. The DNA of the CDR3 is TGTGCCAGCACGGTGAGACAGTACACTGAAGCTTTCTTT.

This clone was picked up one time. This rearrangement joins TRBV7-2 to TRBJ2-5, with D possibly being TRBD2 (6 bases). V was pared by 4 bases and J by 2 bases, with 8 bases between. CDR1 SGHTA and CDR2 FQGNSA come from the germline V gene. The CDR3 spans 13 residues. The DNA of the CDR3 is TGTGCCAGCAGCTCGGGACTTCAAGAGACCCAGTACTTC. Encoded protein: CASSSGLQETQYF. The full variable domain, completed using reference TRBV7-2 and TRBJ2-5, is GAGVSQSPSNKVTEKGKDVELRCDPISGHTALYWYRQSLGQGLEFLIYFQGNSAPDKSGLPSDRFSAERTGGSVSTLTIQRTQQEDSAVYLCASSSGLQETQYFGPGTRLLVL.

This clone appeared many times. The chain joins TRBV19 to TRBJ2-3, with 7 bases aligning to TRBD1. Germline V gene data show CDR1 as LNHDA and CDR2 as SQIVND (reference sequence). The V gene end was trimmed by 4 bases and the J gene end by 6 bases; junction bases not matched to a gene: 16. This CDR3 is 17 amino acids long. CDR3 in amino acids: CASSTPATGRNRDTQYF. The CDR3 region has the DNA TGTGCCAGTAGTACTCCCGCGACAGGGCGAAACCGGGATACGCAGTATTTT.

V gene TRBV18 combines with J gene TRBJ2-7, with TRBD1 identical over 10 bases. Germline CDR1 reads KGHSH; CDR2 reads LQKENI. The CDR3 is 14 amino acids. The V gene end was trimmed by 3 bases and the J gene end by 6 bases; junction bases not matched to a gene: 5. As DNA, the CDR3 is TGTGCCAGCTCACCTTCGGGACAGGGGATCGAGCAGTACTTC. It codes for CASSPSGQGIEQYF. Filled out from reference TRBV18 and TRBJ2-7, the complete variable domain reads NAGVMQNPRHLVRRRGQEARLRCSPMKGHSHVYWYRQLPEEGLKFMVYLQKENIIDESGMPKERFSAEFPKEGPSILRIQQVVRGDSAAYFCASSPSGQGIEQYFGPGTRLTVT.

The chain uses TRBV29-1 and TRBJ2-7; D possibly corresponds to TRBD1 (5 bases). There are 13 residues in the CDR3. Germline values: CDR1 SQVTM, CDR2 ANQGSEA. Trimming took 8 bases from V and 2 from J, leaving 16 bases between them. The CDR3 nucleotides read TGCAGCAAGACAGTTACCCATACCTACGAGCAGTACTTC. Translating it yields CSKTVTHTYEQYF.

This clone occurred a few times. The chain links TRBV18 to TRBJ2-2, with D perhaps matching TRBD1 (5 bases). CDR3 length equals 17 residues. Germline V gene lookup returns CDR1 KGHSH and CDR2 LQKENI. Trimming left V 3 bases short and J 2 bases short, with 16 bases between. CDR3 region: CASSPQVGPPNTGELFF. The CDR3 DNA reads as TGTGCCAGCTCACCCCAGGTGGGGCCTCCTAACACCGGGGAGCTGTTTTTT.

This clone showed up just once. The chain has TRBV19 and TRBJ1-5; D remains ambiguous. CDR3 length: 17 amino acids. V was clipped by 1 base and J by 4 bases, with 17 bases between them. CDR1 and CDR2 from the germline V gene are LNHDA and SQIVND (reference sequence). CDR3 sequence: CASSIVPWRETNQPQHF. As DNA, the CDR3 is TGTGCCAGTAGTATAGTCCCCTGGCGGGAGACTAATCAGCCCCAGCATTTT.

The chain carries TRBV25-1 and TRBJ1-4, with D tentatively TRBD1 (5 bases). Per germline, CDR1 MGHDK and CDR2 SYGVNS. CDR3 length equals 15 residues. Trimming took 6 bases from V and 2 from J, leaving 13 bases between them. This chain's CDR3 is CASSRHGGTNEKLFF. The CDR3 DNA sequence: TGTGCCAGCAGCCGCCATGGGGGGACTAATGAAAAACTGTTTTTT.

The V call is TRBV5-5, the J call TRBJ2-1, with 7 bases identical to TRBD2. J gave up 4 bases and V 0 bases, and 4 bases lay outside the gene matches. In germline, CDR1 is SGHKS, CDR2 YYEKEE (reference sequence). The CDR3 consists of 15 residues. CDR3 amino acids: CASSLGGGGYNEQFF. CDR3 coding DNA: TGTGCCAGCAGCTTGGGCGGGGGAGGGTACAATGAGCAGTTCTTC.